This T cell receptor (beta chain) is from a study of T cells in Graves' hyperthyroidism and ophthalmopathy. Whole-study findings and limits: By a 13 V-J model, ophthalmopathy was set apart from stable hyperthyroidism.

Fresh 10 ml peripheral blood yielded PBMCs. Regions amplified from RNA transcripts were the TCR beta CDR3 regions. HTBI primers were the set used in a first-round RT-PCR of the TCR CDR3. TCRdb re-analysed the multiplex PCR reads in MiXCR, keeping a single row per CDR3 protein. The sample holds 270,000 or so distinct CDR3 sequences; about 15% are singletons and the top ten take over 25%. CDR3 length: 17 residues. Germline loops: CDR1 MGHRA, CDR2 YSYEKL. V trimming: 3 bases; J trimming: 3 bases; junction bases outside the gene matches: 8. This clonotype was observed at least ten times. Its specificity is not known.

This TCR came from a woman aged 50 to 60 with Graves' hyperthyroidism that later progressed to Graves' ophthalmopathy. The chain combines TRBV4-1 with TRBJ2-7; TRBD2 agrees at 13 bases. The sequencing input was blood. CDR3 sequence: CASSHPPGLAGVYEQYF. CDR3 in DNA: TGCGCCAGCAGCCACCCCCCCGGACTAGCGGGAGTCTACGAGCAGTACTTC.